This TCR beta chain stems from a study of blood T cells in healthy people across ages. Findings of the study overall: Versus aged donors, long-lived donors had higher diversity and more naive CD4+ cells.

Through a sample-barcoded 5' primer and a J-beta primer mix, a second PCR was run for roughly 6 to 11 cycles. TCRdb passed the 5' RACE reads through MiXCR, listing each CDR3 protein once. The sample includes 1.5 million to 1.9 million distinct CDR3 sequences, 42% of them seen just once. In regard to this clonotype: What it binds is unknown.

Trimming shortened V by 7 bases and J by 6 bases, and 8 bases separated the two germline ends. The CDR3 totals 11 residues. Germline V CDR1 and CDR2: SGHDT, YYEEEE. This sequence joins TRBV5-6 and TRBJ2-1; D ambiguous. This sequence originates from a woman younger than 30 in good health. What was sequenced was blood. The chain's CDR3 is CASLIRNEQFF. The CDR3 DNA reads TGTGCCAGCTTAATTCGCAATGAGCAGTTCTTC.